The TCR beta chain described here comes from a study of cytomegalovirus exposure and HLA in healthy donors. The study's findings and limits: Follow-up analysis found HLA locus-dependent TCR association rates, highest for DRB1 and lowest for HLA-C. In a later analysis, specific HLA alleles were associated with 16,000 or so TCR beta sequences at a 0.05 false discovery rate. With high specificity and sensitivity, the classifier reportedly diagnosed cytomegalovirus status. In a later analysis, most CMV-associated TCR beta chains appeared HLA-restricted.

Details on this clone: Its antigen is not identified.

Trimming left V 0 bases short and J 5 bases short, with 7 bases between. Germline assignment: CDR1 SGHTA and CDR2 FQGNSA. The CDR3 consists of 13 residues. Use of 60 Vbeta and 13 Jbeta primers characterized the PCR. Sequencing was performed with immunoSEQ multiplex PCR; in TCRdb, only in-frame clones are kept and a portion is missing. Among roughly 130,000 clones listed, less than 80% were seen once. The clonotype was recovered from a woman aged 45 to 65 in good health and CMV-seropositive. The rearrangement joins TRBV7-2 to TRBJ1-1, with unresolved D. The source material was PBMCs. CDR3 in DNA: TGTGCCAGCAGCTTAGCCCCGGGGACTGAAGCTTTCTTT. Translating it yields CASSLAPGTEAFF.